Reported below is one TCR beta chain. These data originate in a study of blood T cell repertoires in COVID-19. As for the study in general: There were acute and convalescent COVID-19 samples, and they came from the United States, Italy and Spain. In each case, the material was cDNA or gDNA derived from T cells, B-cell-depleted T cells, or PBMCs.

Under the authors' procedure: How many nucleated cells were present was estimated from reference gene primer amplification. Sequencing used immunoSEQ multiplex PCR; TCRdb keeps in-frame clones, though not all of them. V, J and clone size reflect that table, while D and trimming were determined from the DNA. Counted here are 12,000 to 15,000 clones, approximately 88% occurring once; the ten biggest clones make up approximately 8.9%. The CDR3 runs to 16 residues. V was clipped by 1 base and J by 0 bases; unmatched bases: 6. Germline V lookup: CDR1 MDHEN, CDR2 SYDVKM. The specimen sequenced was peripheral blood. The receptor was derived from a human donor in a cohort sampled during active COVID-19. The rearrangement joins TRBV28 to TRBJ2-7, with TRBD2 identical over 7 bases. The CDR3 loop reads CASSLSSSGFSYEQYF. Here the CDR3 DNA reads TGTGCCAGCAGTTTATCTTCTAGCGGATTCTCCTACGAGCAGTACTTC. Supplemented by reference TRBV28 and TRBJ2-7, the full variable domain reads DVKVTQSSRYLVKRTGEKVFLECVQDMDHENMFWYRQDPGLGLRLIYFSYDVKMKEKGDIPEGYSVSREKKERFSLILESASTNQTSMYLCASSLSSSGFSYEQYFGPGTRLTVT.